The T cell receptor (beta chain) described here comes from a study of control samples from healthy donors and cancer patients. Libraries were prepared by immunoSEQ multiplex PCR; TCRdb keeps only in-frame clonotypes and omits some of them. The sample contains 90,000 to 100,000 clones, 79% of which appear only once. The length of the CDR3 is 16 residues. The germline V gene encodes CDR1 PRHDT and CDR2 FYEKMQ (reference sequence). The V and J ends lost 0 bases and 5 bases, in that order; junction bases with no gene match: 8. This TCR came from a woman aged 30 to 39 in good health. This sequence joins TRBV13 and TRBJ2-5; TRBD1 matches 8 bases. Sequenced: blood. The chain's CDR3 is CASSLGADRGRETQYF. CDR3 in DNA: TGTGCCAGCAGCTTAGGCGCCGACAGGGGACGGGAGACCCAGTACTTC.